This is a list of T cell receptor beta chains from one sample in a study of cytotoxic CD8 clonotypes in ibrutinib-treated CLL. Generated by immunoSEQ multiplex PCR, the TCRdb table keeps only in-frame clones and is missing some. The repertoire holds approximately 320,000 clones, with about 64% as singletons. The input for sequencing was PBMCs, taken after 36 months of ibrutinib treatment. All receptors derive from a human donor with chronic lymphocytic leukemia. Each CDR3 is given with its conserved first and last residue. A D gene is named only where the DNA matches it firmly.

d_gene | j_gene | v_gene | CDR3aa | CDR3nt
TRBD1 | TRBJ1-2 | TRBV27 | CASALGTGVPSGYTF | TGTGCCAGCGCTTTAGGGACAGGGGTACCCTCGGGCTACACCTTC
TRBD2 | TRBJ2-5 | TRBV18 | CASSLGAGGETQYF | TGTGCCAGCTCACTGGGAGCGGGAGGCGAGACCCAGTACTTC
NA | TRBJ2-7 | TRBV11-2 | CASSLVPWVRAPYEQYF | TGTGCCAGCAGCTTAGTACCCTGGGTAAGAGCTCCTTACGAGCAGTACTTC
NA | TRBJ2-3 | TRBV7-3 | CASSFTGTPTDTQYF | TGTGCCAGCAGCTTCACAGGGACCCCCACAGATACGCAGTATTTT
NA | TRBJ2-5 | TRBV6-5 | CASTGLGTQYF | TGTGCCAGCACCGGTTTGGGGACCCAGTACTTC
TRBD2 | TRBJ2-1 | TRBV9 | CASSVATSAGGQIEQFF | TGTGCCAGCAGCGTAGCTACGTCAGCGGGGGGGCAGATTGAGCAGTTCTTC
NA | TRBJ2-3 | TRBV5-4 | CASSRLERDTQYF | TGTGCCAGCAGCCGCCTCGAGAGGGATACGCAGTATTTT
NA | TRBJ2-7 | TRBV7-2 | CASSLVGQTYEQYF | TGTGCCAGCAGCTTAGTTGGACAGACCTACGAGCAGTACTTC
TRBD2 | TRBJ2-1 | TRBV4-3 | CASSLRLAGESYNEQFF | TGCGCCAGCAGCCTCAGGTTAGCGGGAGAATCCTACAATGAGCAGTTCTTC
NA | TRBJ2-5 | TRBV7-2 | CASSRLGETQYF | TGTGCCAGCAGCCGCCTCGGAGAGACCCAGTACTTC
NA | TRBJ2-6 | TRBV19 | CASRGIDSGANVLTF | TGTGCCAGTAGGGGTATAGACTCTGGGGCCAACGTCCTGACTTTC
NA | TRBJ2-5 | TRBV9 | CASSVGQLIQETQYF | TGTGCCAGCAGCGTAGGACAGCTAATCCAAGAGACCCAGTACTTC
NA | TRBJ2-7 | TRBV5-1 | CASSPGAGQYF | TGCGCCAGCAGCCCAGGGGCAGGGCAGTACTTC
NA | TRBJ1-1 | TRBV25-1 | CASSSRGRAEAFF | TGTGCCAGCAGTTCAAGAGGGAGGGCTGAAGCTTTCTTT
TRBD1 | TRBJ2-7 | TRBV27 | CASSRGTGGGGPYEQYF | TGTGCCAGCAGTCGGGGGACAGGGGGCGGCGGCCCCTACGAGCAGTACTTC
TRBD1 | TRBJ2-7 | TRBV7-8 | CASSPWTGVSYEQYF | TGTGCCAGCAGCCCTTGGACAGGGGTATCCTACGAGCAGTACTTC